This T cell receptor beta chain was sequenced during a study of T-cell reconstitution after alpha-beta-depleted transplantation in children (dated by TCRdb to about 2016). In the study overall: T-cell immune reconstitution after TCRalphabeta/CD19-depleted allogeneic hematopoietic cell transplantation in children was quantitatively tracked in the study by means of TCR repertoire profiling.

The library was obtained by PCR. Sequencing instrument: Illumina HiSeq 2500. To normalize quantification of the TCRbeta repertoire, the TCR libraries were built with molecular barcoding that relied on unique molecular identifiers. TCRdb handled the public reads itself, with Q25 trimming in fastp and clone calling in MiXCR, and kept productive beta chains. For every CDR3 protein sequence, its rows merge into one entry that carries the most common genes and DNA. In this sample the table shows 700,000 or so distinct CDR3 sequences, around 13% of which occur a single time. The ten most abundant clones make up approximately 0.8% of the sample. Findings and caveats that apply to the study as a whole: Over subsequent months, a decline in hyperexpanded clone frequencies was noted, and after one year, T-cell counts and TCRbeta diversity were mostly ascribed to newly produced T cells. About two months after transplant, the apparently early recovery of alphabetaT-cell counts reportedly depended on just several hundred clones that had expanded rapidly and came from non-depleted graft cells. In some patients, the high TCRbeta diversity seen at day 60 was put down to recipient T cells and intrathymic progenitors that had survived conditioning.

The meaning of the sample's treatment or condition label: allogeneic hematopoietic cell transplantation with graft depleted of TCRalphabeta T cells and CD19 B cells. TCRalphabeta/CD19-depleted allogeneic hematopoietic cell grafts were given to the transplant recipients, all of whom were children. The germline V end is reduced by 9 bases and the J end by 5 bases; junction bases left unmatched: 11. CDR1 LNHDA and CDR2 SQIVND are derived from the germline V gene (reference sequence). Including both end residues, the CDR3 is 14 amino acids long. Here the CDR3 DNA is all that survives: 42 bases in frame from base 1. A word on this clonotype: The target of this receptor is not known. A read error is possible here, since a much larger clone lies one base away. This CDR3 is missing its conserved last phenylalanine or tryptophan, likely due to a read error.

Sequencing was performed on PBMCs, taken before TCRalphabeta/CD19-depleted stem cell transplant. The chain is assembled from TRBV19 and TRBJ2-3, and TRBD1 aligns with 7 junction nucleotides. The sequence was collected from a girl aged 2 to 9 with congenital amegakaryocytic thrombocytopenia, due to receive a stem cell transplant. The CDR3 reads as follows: CASTHIYRGDTQYY. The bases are TGTGCCAGCACCCACATATACAGGGGAGATACGCAGTATTAT.